This paragraph covers one T cell receptor (beta chain) sequence. The CDR3 extends over 15 amino acids. Germline lookup yields CDR1 KGHSH and CDR2 LQKENI. V lost 8 bases, J lost 2 bases, and 6 bases stayed unmatched. Method: immunoSEQ multiplex PCR; TCRdb's copy keeps in-frame clones and lacks some. The table has fewer than 15,000 clones, roughly 80% seen once. This entry comes from a study of blood T cell repertoires in COVID-19. As for the study in general: There were acute and convalescent COVID-19 samples, and they came from the United States, Italy and Spain. Sources were T cells, B-cell-depleted T cells, or PBMCs; the material itself was cDNA or gDNA.

This receptor was obtained from a woman aged 80 or older with acute or convalescent COVID-19. The specimen was peripheral blood. The chain couples TRBV18 to TRBJ2-2; 9 bases fit TRBD2. CDR3 residues: CASTRLAANTGELFF. DNA of the CDR3: TGTGCCAGCACACGACTAGCGGCTAACACCGGGGAGCTGTTTTTT.